This record looks at one T cell receptor (beta chain) sequence and its context. Its target is unknown. Treatment specified: 15 to 20 received Ad26.COV2.S at low or high dose, single or two shots; several received placebo; per-sample allocation not given. Sampling was performed 63 days after the first vaccine or placebo injection. Sequenced by immunoSEQ multiplex PCR; TCRdb stores in-frame clones only, minus some. The table has over 450,000 clones, roughly nine tenths seen once. The sample is drawn from a study of Ad26.COV2.S vaccination and SARS-CoV-2 variants. Study-level background: Vaccine-arm donor from the placebo-controlled COV1001 Ad26.COV2.S trial. In the study, Ad26.COV2.S was injected intramuscularly once, or twice 56 days apart.

V gave up 1 base and J gave up 4 bases, with 4 bases separating them. The germline gives CDR1 GTSNPN, CDR2 SVGIG (reference sequence). CDR3 size: 11 residues. Study results and caveats: Non-spike TCR breadth showed similarity between vaccine and placebo recipients. Analytic work on TCR breadth and depth might have understated the full extent of total T cell responses.

The chain is built from TRBV30 and TRBJ1-2; D gene ambiguous. The sequences come from peripheral blood, collected in a trial of Ad26.COV2.S vaccine versus placebo. The source of this sequence is a person aged 18-65 years who received the Ad26.COV2.S COVID-19 vaccine or a placebo. The chain's CDR3 is CAWSAAYGYTF. CDR3 sequence (DNA): TGTGCCTGGAGTGCTGCCTATGGCTACACCTTC. The full variable domain, completed using reference TRBV30 and TRBJ1-2, is SQTIHQWPATLVQPVGSPLSLECTVEGTSNPNLYWYRQAAGRGLQLLFYSVGIGQISSEVPQNLSASRPQDRQFILSSKKLLLSDSGFYLCAWSAAYGYTFGSGTRLTVV.